This paragraph reports one TCR beta chain. The CDR3 sequence is 16 residues long. Germline V lookup: CDR1 SGHTA, CDR2 FQGTGA. V was pared by 5 bases and J by 5 bases, with 21 bases between. The entry originates in a study of blood T cell repertoires in COVID-19. The wider study: The United States, Italy and Spain provided the acute and convalescent COVID-19 samples.

The method was immunoSEQ multiplex PCR; TCRdb's version includes in-frame clones alone and lacks a portion of them. The sample consists of under 300,000 clones, 91% of them appearing once. This chain links TRBV7-3 with TRBJ2-5; D perhaps matches TRBD1 (5 bases). The sample consisted of PBMCs or T cells enriched from blood (not recorded which). The source is a human donor in a cohort exposed to, infected with or recovered from COVID-19 (not recorded which). The donor label of this sample is uncertain. The CDR3, as DNA: TGTGCCAGCAGCCCCCCGGAACAGGTGGCGAGGGAGACCCAGTACTTC. Translation gives CASSPPEQVARETQYF.